The 24 T cell receptor beta chains presented below share a single source sample, sequenced in a study of STAT3 mutations in large granular lymphocyte leukemia. Their antigens remain unidentified. Only in-frame clones appear in the TCRdb table, and some are missing; sequencing was by immunoSEQ multiplex PCR. This table has 8,000 to 11,000 clones, around 90% appearing once. Study-level findings and limits: At least one immunodominant TCR beta clonotype appeared in every T-cell large granular lymphocyte leukemia patient.

The specimen was peripheral blood mononuclear cells. All receptors derive from a man between 60 and 75 years old with T-cell large granular lymphocyte leukemia. Some clones in this sample may be carry-over from other donors' samples.

The chain carries TRBV27 and TRBJ2-1; D call uncertain. CDR3 length equals 11 residues. The germline V gene has CDR1 MNHEY and CDR2 SMNVEV (reference sequence). V gave up 2 bases and J gave up 8 bases, with 4 bases separating them. The chain's CDR3 is CASSLVDEQFF. In DNA, the CDR3 is TGTGCCAGCAGTTTAGTGGATGAGCAGTTCTTC.

As DNA, the CDR3 is TGCGCCAGCAGCTCCTATATGACTAGCTACGAGCAGTACTTC. It codes for CASSSYMTSYEQYF. The V call is TRBV5-1, the J call TRBJ2-7; D is possibly TRBD2 (6 bases). CDR1 and CDR2 (germline): SGHRS, YFSETQ. The V gene lost 3 bases and the J gene lost 3 bases, with 13 bases spanning the gap. CDR3 size: 14 residues.

The CDR3 here is CASSQGRLAGSPETQYF. The DNA of the CDR3 is TGCGCCAGCAGCCAAGGGCGACTAGCGGGTAGCCCAGAGACCCAGTACTTC. The chain employs TRBV4-1 and TRBJ2-5; TRBD2 agrees at 10 bases. Germline lookup yields CDR1 MGHRA and CDR2 YSYEKL. The CDR3 spans 17 residues. Trimming at V came to 1 base and at J to 4 bases, leaving 9 bases not matched to a gene.

The V call is TRBV7-9, the J call TRBJ2-7, with TRBD1 as a possible D gene (6 bases). Germline assignment: CDR1 SEHNR and CDR2 FQNEAQ (reference sequence). The CDR3 totals 12 residues. The V and J ends lost 5 bases and 2 bases respectively, with 7 bases between them. DNA of the CDR3: TGTGCCAGCAGCAGGGGGACCTACGAGCAGTACTTC. The encoded protein is CASSRGTYEQYF.

The chain has TRBV4-1 and TRBJ2-7, with 9 bases matching TRBD1. The trim removed 3 bases at V and 2 bases at J, leaving 5 bases unmatched. The CDR3 extends over 15 amino acids. Per germline, CDR1 MGHRA and CDR2 YSYEKL. The CDR3 protein is CASSHAGTGTYEQYF. CDR3 in DNA: TGCGCCAGCAGCCATGCCGGGACAGGGACCTACGAGCAGTACTTC.

The genes are TRBV30 and TRBJ1-4; maybe TRBD1 (5 bases). The V gene lost 1 base and the J gene lost 0 bases, with 6 bases spanning the gap. Germline lookup yields CDR1 GTSNPN and CDR2 SVGIG (reference sequence). The CDR3 has 14 amino acids. The CDR3 sequence: CAWSATATNEKLFF. The CDR3 bases are TGTGCCTGGAGTGCGACAGCAACTAATGAAAAACTGTTTTTT.

V gene TRBV7-8 combines with J gene TRBJ2-7; 8 positions agree with TRBD2. Germline-derived CDR1 and CDR2 are SGHVS and FQNEAQ. The CDR3 runs 15 residues. Trimming at V came to 3 bases and at J to 2 bases, leaving 6 bases not matched to a gene. The DNA of the CDR3 is TGTGCCAGCAGCTTGCAGCGGGAGCCCGCCTACGAGCAGTACTTC. Translating gives CASSLQREPAYEQYF.

The chain carries TRBV5-1 and TRBJ2-3; D uncertain. Looked up from germline, CDR1 is SGHRS and CDR2 is YFSETQ. The CDR3 runs to 16 residues. Trimming removed 0 bases at V and 3 bases at J, with 14 bases between. The CDR3 sequence: CASSLDGRVETDTQYF. DNA of the CDR3: TGCGCCAGCAGCTTGGATGGACGGGTAGAGACAGATACGCAGTATTTT. The variable domain in full, with the rest retrieved from reference TRBV5-1 and TRBJ2-3, is KAGVTQTPRYLIKTRGQQVTLSCSPISGHRSVSWYQQTPGQGLQFLFEYFSETQRNKGNFPGRFSGRQFSNSRSEMNVSTLELGDSALYLCASSLDGRVETDTQYFGPGTRLTVL.

The chain joins TRBV13 to TRBJ2-1; D gene unclear. The CDR3 is 13 residues long. V was trimmed by 2 bases and J by 1 base, leaving 3 bases between them. Germline CDR1 is PRHDT and CDR2 is FYEKMQ (reference sequence). CDR3 bases: TGTGCCAGCAGCTTAAGGTCCTACAATGAGCAGTTCTTC. It yields the protein CASSLRSYNEQFF.

V and J are TRBV7-9 and TRBJ2-5, with TRBD1 matching over 10 bases. The CDR3 has 15 residues. Germline-derived CDR1 and CDR2 are SEHNR and FQNEAQ (reference sequence). Unmatched junction bases numbered 6, after V lost 3 bases and J lost 5 bases. The CDR3 DNA reads TGTGCCAGCAGCTTGACTGGGACAGGGGAGGAGACCCAGTACTTC. As protein: CASSLTGTGEETQYF.

The CDR3 spells CASSQDAGSYSYEQYF. The CDR3 DNA reads TGCGCCAGCAGCCAAGATGCAGGATCTTACTCCTACGAGCAGTACTTC. This sequence joins TRBV4-3 and TRBJ2-7; D uncertain. The CDR3 is 16 residues long. Germline lookup yields CDR1 LGHNA and CDR2 YSLEER. Deletions cut 0 bases from V and 0 bases from J, with 12 bases between.

This clone has only one observation. This chain joins TRBV18 and TRBJ2-1, with D tentatively TRBD1 (6 bases). Germline lookup yields CDR1 KGHSH and CDR2 LQKENI. Trimming pared 5 bases from V and 0 bases from J, leaving 11 bases between. The CDR3 totals 15 residues. CDR3 residues: CASSVTGGSYNEQFF. The CDR3 coding sequence is TGTGCCAGCTCAGTGACAGGAGGCTCCTACAATGAGCAGTTCTTC.

This clone has a handful of counts. This chain uses TRBV28 with TRBJ2-7; the D call may be TRBD1 or TRBD2 (5 bases each). The CDR3 loop spans 17 amino acids. From germline, CDR1 is MDHEN and CDR2 SYDVKM. Trimming took off 10 bases at V and 7 bases at J, with 32 bases between the two ends. The CDR3 region is CATTSSSTGTRVREQYF. CDR3 DNA: TGTGCCACTACCTCCTCCTCCACCGGGACGAGGGTGAGGGAGCAGTACTTC.

The rearrangement joins TRBV5-1 to TRBJ1-5; D is uncertain. The germline V gene has CDR1 SGHRS and CDR2 YFSETQ. V shed 4 bases and J shed 4 bases, with 12 bases lying between them. The CDR3 is 14 residues long. CDR3 coding DNA: TGCGCCAGCAGCCCGGAGGCACTGAATCAGCCCCAGCATTTT. This sequence encodes CASSPEALNQPQHF.

V and J are TRBV5-1 and TRBJ2-7, with D perhaps matching TRBD1 (5 bases). The CDR3 has 14 amino acids. From germline, CDR1 is SGHRS and CDR2 YFSETQ. Trimming removed 0 bases from V and 2 bases from J, with 9 bases in between. Here the CDR3 reads CASSLVTATYEQYF. The CDR3 DNA reads as TGCGCCAGCAGCTTGGTGACAGCTACCTACGAGCAGTACTTC.

This clone was found once. The chain has TRBV7-8 and TRBJ1-5, with TRBD1 identical over 9 bases. The CDR3 is 16 residues long. J was trimmed by 6 bases and V by 4 bases; bases with no gene match: 10. Looked up from germline, CDR1 is SGHVS and CDR2 is FQNEAQ. CDR3 amino acids: CASSSRTGVGGQPQHF. The CDR3, as DNA: TGTGCCAGCAGCTCGCGGACAGGGGTTGGAGGTCAGCCCCAGCATTTT.

CDR3 loop: CASTSEAISGELFF. The CDR3 DNA sequence: TGTGCCAGCACCTCGGAGGCAATTTCCGGGGAGCTGTTTTTT. J is TRBJ2-2 and V is TRBV11-3, with D tentatively TRBD2 (5 bases). The CDR3 length is 14 residues. V shed 7 bases and J shed 6 bases, with 15 bases lying between them. Germline V lookup: CDR1 SGHNT, CDR2 YENEEA.

This clone was observed a few times. This chain connects TRBV7-2 to TRBJ1-5; no clear D gene. Germline CDR1 SGHTA, CDR2 FQGNSA. The CDR3 contains 11 residues. V gave up 3 bases and J gave up 9 bases, with 6 bases separating them. The CDR3 bases are TGTGCCAGCAGCTTGATGGGGCCCCAGCATTTT. This gives the protein CASSLMGPQHF.

This sequence joins TRBV7-9 and TRBJ1-5; D gene uncertain. Germline V gives CDR1 SEHNR, CDR2 FQNEAQ (reference sequence). V dropped 3 bases and J dropped 4 bases, with 16 bases sitting between them. The CDR3 has 16 residues. CDR3 coding DNA: TGTGCCAGCAGCTTTTGGACGGGGTTGGGGAATCAGCCCCAGCATTTT. Its protein is CASSFWTGLGNQPQHF. Full variable domain (outside the CDR3, taken from reference TRBV7-9 and TRBJ1-5): DTGVSQNPRHKITKRGQNVTFRCDPISEHNRLYWYRQTLGQGPEFLTYFQNEAQLEKSRLLSDRFSAERPKGSFSTLEIQRTEQGDSAMYLCASSFWTGLGNQPQHFGDGTRLSIL.

This chain links TRBV5-1 with TRBJ2-5; D ambiguous. Per germline, CDR1 SGHRS and CDR2 YFSETQ. CDR3 size: 14 residues. Trimming cost V 4 bases and J 2 bases, with 12 bases left between them. CDR3 DNA: TGCGCCAGCAGCCCGATGCCGGATCAAGAGACCCAGTACTTC. Protein product: CASSPMPDQETQYF.

The V and J genes are TRBV6-1 and TRBJ1-1; D possibly corresponds to TRBD1 (6 bases). Trimming removed 8 bases at V and 2 bases at J, with 12 bases between. This CDR3 spans 13 amino acids. Germline V gene data show CDR1 as MNHNS and CDR2 as SASEGT. The CDR3 coding sequence is TGTGCCAGCCCCACCAGGGGTAACACTGAAGCTTTCTTT. The encoded protein is CASPTRGNTEAFF.

The gene calls are TRBV6-5 and TRBJ2-2; 10 bases agree with TRBD2. This CDR3 has 14 amino acids. J was trimmed by 8 bases and V by 7 bases; bases with no gene match: 7. Germline V gives CDR1 MNHEY, CDR2 SVGAGI. Written as DNA, the CDR3 is TGTGCCAGCAACAGCGGGAGGGCCAGGGGGGAGCTGTTTTTT. Its protein product is CASNSGRARGELFF.

This clone was detected only a few times. This rearrangement joins TRBV28 to TRBJ2-7, with TRBD1 matching over 11 bases. The V gene's germline CDR1 is MDHEN and CDR2 SYDVKM. The V gene end was trimmed by 3 bases and the J gene end by 5 bases; junction bases not matched to a gene: 3. CDR3 length: 14 residues. The CDR3 DNA follows: TGTGCCAGCAGTTTGGGGACAGGGGGAGACGAGCAGTACTTC. Amino acid sequence: CASSLGTGGDEQYF.

There are a few counts of this clone. The V and J genes are TRBV28 and TRBJ2-3; perhaps TRBD2 as D (5 bases). From germline, CDR1 is MDHEN and CDR2 SYDVKM. CDR3 length: 14 amino acids. V lost 4 bases and J 5 bases, leaving 13 bases between the germline ends. CDR3 loop: CASSSTRSRDTQYF. DNA of the CDR3: TGTGCCAGCAGTTCCACTAGAAGTCGAGATACGCAGTATTTT.